What follows are 27 T cell receptor beta chains derived from one specimen sequenced in a study of cytomegalovirus exposure and HLA in healthy donors. Primers for the PCR totalled 60 Vbeta and 13 Jbeta. Clones were sequenced by immunoSEQ multiplex PCR, and TCRdb holds only the in-frame ones, with some missing. The table has about 130,000 clones, roughly 18% seen once; the top ten hold around 2.6%. The sequencing input was PBMCs. Receptors originate from a female donor in good health and CMV-seropositive.

In its sample, this clone was seen a few times. This chain connects TRBV6-5 to TRBJ1-1; D is unclear. The V end lost 2 bases, the J end lost 0 bases, and 13 bases lay between the germline ends. CDR3 size: 16 residues. Germline CDR1 reads MNHEY; CDR2 reads SVGAGI. CDR3 residues: CASSYSLVRVNTEAFF. The CDR3 nucleotides read TGTGCCAGCAGTTACAGTTTGGTACGGGTGAACACTGAAGCTTTCTTT.

This clone was detected only a few times. The V and J genes are TRBV15 and TRBJ2-1, with D maybe TRBD2 (5 bases). The germline V gene encodes CDR1 LNHNV and CDR2 YYDKDF (reference sequence). The ends were cut back, 1 base at V and 0 bases at J, with 7 bases in the middle. The CDR3 runs to 15 residues. CDR3 DNA: TGTGCCACCAGCAGAGCGGGGAGCTCCTACAATGAGCAGTTCTTC. Amino acid sequence: CATSRAGSSYNEQFF.

Notes on this clone: One end of the junction fails to match germline, which may point to a read error. The chain combines TRBV7-7 with TRBJ2-2; 10 bases line up with TRBD1. Germline lookup yields CDR1 SSHAT and CDR2 FNYEAQ (reference sequence). This CDR3 region has 17 residues. CDR3 amino acids: CASSSGQGSPNTGELFF. As DNA, the CDR3 is TGTGCTAGCAGCTCGGGACAGGGGTCTCCGAACACCGGGGAGCTGTTTTTT.

CDR3 loop: CASSLLAGGLSADTQYF. Written as DNA, the CDR3 is TGTGCCAGCAGCTTATTAGCGGGGGGGCTTTCTGCAGATACGCAGTATTTT. This chain uses TRBV7-2 with TRBJ2-3, with 11 bases aligning to TRBD2. The CDR3 runs 17 residues. J was trimmed by 4 bases and V by 2 bases; bases with no gene match: 8. Germline V CDR1 and CDR2: SGHTA, FQGNSA.

The chain links TRBV5-1 to TRBJ1-6, with D perhaps TRBD1 (5 bases). Germline CDR1 SGHRS, CDR2 YFSETQ. V was pared by 3 bases and J by 7 bases, with 11 bases between. The CDR3 sequence is 14 residues long. The CDR3 nucleotides read TGCGCCAGCAGCTCGACAGATCAGAATTCACCCCTCCACTTT. It translates to CASSSTDQNSPLHF.

V and J are TRBV6-5 and TRBJ1-2, with TRBD1 identical over 7 bases. V shed 3 bases and J 7 bases; nucleotides not matched to a gene: 8. The CDR3 spans 14 residues. Germline assignment: CDR1 MNHEY and CDR2 SVGAGI. Here the CDR3 DNA reads TGTGCCAGCAGTTATGTACAGGGGCTGTCTGGCTACACCTTC. Protein product: CASSYVQGLSGYTF.

This chain joins TRBV23-1 and TRBJ2-3; the D is unclear. TRBV23-1 is assigned to the ORF class and has an uncertain function. Trimming removed 9 bases at V and 1 base at J, with 17 bases between. This CDR3 has 15 amino acids. CDR3 residues: CARSLDRSRTDTQYF. The CDR3 bases are TGCGCCAGGTCCCTCGATAGAAGTCGCACAGATACGCAGTATTTT.

V usage is TRBV7-9 and J usage is TRBJ2-5; 7 bases fit TRBD2. Looked up from germline, CDR1 is SEHNR and CDR2 is FQNEAQ (reference sequence). This CDR3 contains 15 residues. Losses at the gene ends were 5 bases for V and 4 bases for J; bases not matched to a gene: 10. The DNA of the CDR3 is TGTGCCAGCAGCGCCACGGGGGGTCGTAGAGAGACCCAGTACTTC. This translates into CASSATGGRRETQYF.

The count of this clone is one. V usage is TRBV5-1 and J usage is TRBJ1-6; TRBD1 might be the D (6 bases). Germline V gene lookup returns CDR1 SGHRS and CDR2 YFSETQ. The CDR3 totals 16 residues. Trimming removed 2 bases from V and 6 bases from J, with 15 bases in between. The CDR3 here is CASSLQQGNANSPLHF. CDR3 nucleotide sequence: TGCGCCAGCAGCTTACAACAGGGTAATGCTAATTCACCCCTCCACTTT.

The CDR3 DNA follows: TGCGCCAGCAGCCCCGGACTAGGTGGAGATACGCAGTATTTT. Translating gives CASSPGLGGDTQYF. V is TRBV5-1 and J is TRBJ2-3, with 7 bases that match TRBD2. This CDR3 spans 14 amino acids. V lost 4 bases, J lost 5 bases, and 7 bases stayed unmatched. CDR1 is SGHRS, CDR2 YFSETQ, per germline. The complete variable domain, with remaining parts taken from reference TRBV5-1 and TRBJ2-3, reads KAGVTQTPRYLIKTRGQQVTLSCSPISGHRSVSWYQQTPGQGLQFLFEYFSETQRNKGNFPGRFSGRQFSNSRSEMNVSTLELGDSALYLCASSPGLGGDTQYFGPGTRLTVL.

V is TRBV2 and J is TRBJ1-2, with 10 positions matching TRBD1. There are 13 residues in the CDR3. Germline values: CDR1 SNHLY, CDR2 FYNNEI. The V gene end was trimmed by 7 bases and the J gene end by 4 bases; junction bases not matched to a gene: 3. CDR3 coding DNA: TGTGCCAGCATCTGGACAGGGGGCTATGGCTACACCTTC. It codes for CASIWTGGYGYTF.

This clone was found a few times. The chain couples TRBV2 to TRBJ2-7; TRBD1 might be the D (6 bases). V was cut by 4 bases and J by 6 bases, with 16 bases left in between. The CDR3 has 14 amino acids. Germline V CDR1 and CDR2: SNHLY, FYNNEI. CDR3 in amino acids: CASSVQGPAREQYF. DNA of the CDR3: TGTGCCAGCAGTGTTCAGGGGCCGGCCCGCGAGCAGTACTTC.

V gene TRBV6-5 combines with J gene TRBJ2-3; D is perhaps TRBD2 (6 bases). Germline V gene lookup returns CDR1 MNHEY and CDR2 SVGAGI. CDR3 length: 12 amino acids. V shed 4 bases and J shed 11 bases, with 13 bases lying between them. CDR3 in amino acids: CASSSGDGGQYF. The CDR3 DNA sequence: TGTGCCAGCAGTTCTGGAGACGGGGGGCAGTATTTT.

V and J are TRBV4-1 and TRBJ1-2; maybe TRBD1 (6 bases). Trimming removed 4 bases from V and 7 bases from J, with 13 bases in between. Germline assignment: CDR1 MGHRA and CDR2 YSYEKL. The CDR3 sequence is 13 residues long. CDR3 region: CASSPQGRGGYTF. CDR3 coding DNA: TGCGCCAGCAGCCCACAGGGTCGCGGTGGCTACACCTTC.

This clone was counted between two and nine times. The chain carries TRBV19 and TRBJ1-5; 10 bases align to TRBD1. Trimming cost V 5 bases and J 7 bases; bases outside gene matches: 11. Germline values: CDR1 LNHDA, CDR2 SQIVND (reference sequence). The CDR3 totals 16 residues. The CDR3: CASSAQGQGSGQPQHF. CDR3 bases: TGTGCCAGTAGTGCTCAGGGACAGGGGTCAGGGCAGCCCCAGCATTTT. Looking up the rest from reference TRBV19 and TRBJ1-5 gives the full variable domain: DGGITQSPKYLFRKEGQNVTLSCEQNLNHDAMYWYRQDPGQGLRLIYYSQIVNDFQKGDIAEGYSVSREKKESFPLTVTSAQKNPTAFYLCASSAQGQGSGQPQHFGDGTRLSIL.

This sequence joins TRBV2 and TRBJ2-1, with D perhaps matching TRBD1 (5 bases). This CDR3 is 17 amino acids long. Germline CDR1 is SNHLY and CDR2 is FYNNEI. Trimming pared 4 bases from V and 0 bases from J, leaving 16 bases between. CDR3 bases: TGTGCCAGCAGTGCTAGGACAAAGTCGAGCTCCTACAATGAGCAGTTCTTC. It is translated as CASSARTKSSSYNEQFF. Using reference TRBV2 and TRBJ2-1 for the parts outside the CDR3, the full variable domain is EPEVTQTPSHQVTQMGQEVILRCVPISNHLYFYWYRQILGQKVEFLVSFYNNEISEKSEIFDDQFSVERPDGSNFTLKIRSTKLEDSAMYFCASSARTKSSSYNEQFFGPGTRLTVL.

This sequence joins TRBV19 and TRBJ1-1, with D uncertain. Trimming stripped 3 bases from V and 8 bases from J, with 13 bases between. The germline gives CDR1 LNHDA, CDR2 SQIVND (reference sequence). CDR3 length: 13 amino acids. CDR3 protein: CASSINQQWEAFF. The CDR3 region has the DNA TGTGCCAGTAGTATCAATCAACAGTGGGAAGCTTTCTTT.

This clone was detected a few times. The chain couples TRBV6-5 to TRBJ1-6; D perhaps matches TRBD1 (5 bases). CDR1 MNHEY and CDR2 SVGAGI come from the germline V gene. The CDR3 spans 13 residues. V lost 5 bases and J lost 6, with 8 bases in between. This CDR3 is CASSGRGNSPLHF. CDR3 bases: TGTGCCAGCAGTGGAAGGGGTAATTCACCCCTCCACTTT.

The chain recombines TRBV10-2 with TRBJ2-1, with D unresolved. Germline CDR1 is WSHSY and CDR2 is SAAADI. Trimming shortened V by 3 bases and J by 5 bases, and 5 bases separated the two germline ends. The CDR3 has 12 amino acids. CDR3 protein: CASSDYHNEQFF. DNA for the CDR3: TGCGCCAGCAGTGACTACCACAATGAGCAGTTCTTC.

This clone has more than one count but fewer than ten. The J gene is TRBJ1-4, the V gene TRBV28; D remains unclear. CDR3 length: 13 residues. The V end was cut by 6 bases, the J end by 6 bases, with 11 bases between. The germline CDR1 and CDR2 sequences are MDHEN and SYDVKM. CDR3 DNA sequence: TGTGCCAGCAGGCGAGCGGGTGATGAAAAACTGTTTTTT. Amino acid sequence: CASRRAGDEKLFF.

J is TRBJ2-7 and V is TRBV18; tentative D call: TRBD1 (6 bases). This CDR3 is built from 15 residues. CDR1 KGHSH and CDR2 LQKENI come from the germline V gene. V lost 4 bases and J lost 3, with 16 bases in between. The CDR3 region has the DNA TGTGCCAGCTCACGAACAGGGAAAACTTACTACGAGCAGTACTTC. Amino acids: CASSRTGKTYYEQYF.

The chain combines TRBV28 with TRBJ1-3; maybe TRBD1 (5 bases). Trimming shortened V by 4 bases and J by 4 bases, and 17 bases separated the two germline ends. This CDR3 contains 16 residues. Germline V lookup: CDR1 MDHEN, CDR2 SYDVKM. CDR3 bases: TGTGCCAGCAGTTCGATCAGGGAACTTGCCGGAAACACCATATATTTT. Encoded protein: CASSSIRELAGNTIYF.

J is TRBJ2-2 and V is TRBV7-7, with D hard to call. The germline CDR1 and CDR2 sequences are SSHAT and FNYEAQ (reference sequence). V was pared by 5 bases and J by 0 bases, with 7 bases between. CDR3 length: 14 amino acids. The CDR3 spells CASSVSPNTGELFF. The CDR3 bases are TGTGCCAGCAGCGTAAGCCCGAACACCGGGGAGCTGTTTTTT.

The V and J genes are TRBV27 and TRBJ2-1, with TRBD2 identical over 9 bases. Germline V gene lookup returns CDR1 MNHEY and CDR2 SMNVEV (reference sequence). The CDR3 consists of 16 residues. The V gene end was trimmed by 5 bases and the J gene end by 6 bases; junction bases not matched to a gene: 11. CDR3 loop: CASSPLGSGSSNEQFF. CDR3 bases: TGTGCCAGCAGTCCTCTAGGTAGCGGGAGTTCCAATGAGCAGTTCTTC.

This chain joins TRBV6-6 and TRBJ2-7; D remains ambiguous. This CDR3 comprises 12 residues. CDR1 and CDR2 (germline): MNHNY, SVGAGI (reference sequence). V was clipped by 6 bases and J by 7 bases, with 13 bases between them. CDR3 amino acids: CASSLPVEEQYF. The CDR3 region has the DNA TGTGCCAGCAGCTTGCCCGTTGAGGAGCAGTACTTC.

The chain carries TRBV19 and TRBJ2-7; no reliable D call. CDR3 length: 12 amino acids. Trimming took 5 bases from V and 3 from J, leaving 8 bases between them. Germline V gives CDR1 LNHDA, CDR2 SQIVND (reference sequence). DNA of the CDR3: TGTGCCAGTAGTGATAGTTTCTACGAGCAGTACTTC. Amino acids: CASSDSFYEQYF. The full variable domain, rest sourced from reference TRBV19 and TRBJ2-7, is DGGITQSPKYLFRKEGQNVTLSCEQNLNHDAMYWYRQDPGQGLRLIYYSQIVNDFQKGDIAEGYSVSREKKESFPLTVTSAQKNPTAFYLCASSDSFYEQYFGPGTRLTVT.

The chain recombines TRBV6-6 with TRBJ2-1; D may be TRBD1 (6 bases). In germline, CDR1 is MNHNY, CDR2 SVGAGI (reference sequence). This CDR3 is built from 13 residues. Trimming removed 7 bases at V and 8 bases at J, with 15 bases between. CDR3: CASKRGGIDEQFF. CDR3 sequence (DNA): TGTGCCAGCAAAAGAGGGGGAATTGATGAGCAGTTCTTC.